The clone carrying this T cell receptor (beta chain) showed up just once. Exposure to brentuximab vedotin varied, and each patient had relapsed following autologous stem cell transplantation. The source of the sample is a study of PD-1 blockade in classical Hodgkin lymphoma. The CDR3 sequence is 12 residues long. From germline, CDR1 is SGDLS and CDR2 YYNGEE. V was cut by 3 bases and J by 7 bases, with 9 bases left in between. The assay was immunoSEQ multiplex PCR, and TCRdb's table has in-frame clones only and misses some. Here the sample spans tens of thousands of clones, under 95% being singletons. This chain connects TRBV9 to TRBJ2-3, with D possibly being TRBD2 (5 bases). The material was peripheral blood mononuclear cells (PBMCs), obtained at baseline. The TCR originated in a human donor with classical Hodgkin lymphoma. In nucleotides, the CDR3 is TGTGCCAGCAGCGATAGCGAGTATACGCAGTATTTT. Its protein product is CASSDSEYTQYF.